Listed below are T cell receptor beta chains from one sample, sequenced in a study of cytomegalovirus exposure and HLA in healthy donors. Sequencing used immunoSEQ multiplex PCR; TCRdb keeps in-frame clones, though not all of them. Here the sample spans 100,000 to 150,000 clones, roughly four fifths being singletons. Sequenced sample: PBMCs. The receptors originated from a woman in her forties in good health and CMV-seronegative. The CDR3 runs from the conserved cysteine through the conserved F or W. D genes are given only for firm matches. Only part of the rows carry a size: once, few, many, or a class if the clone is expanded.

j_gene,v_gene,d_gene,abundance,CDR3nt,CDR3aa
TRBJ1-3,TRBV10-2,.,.,TGCGCCAGCAGGGATTGGACAAGCTCTGGAAACACCATATATTTT,CASRDWTSSGNTIYF
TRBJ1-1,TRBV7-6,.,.,TGTGCCAGCAGCTTATACGGGGGAGGGGGCACTGAAGCTTTCTTT,CASSLYGGGGTEAFF
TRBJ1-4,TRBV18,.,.,TGTGCCAGCTCACCAATCCGAACAGGTCGGGTTCGAAATGAAAAACTGTTTTTT,CASSPIRTGRVRNEKLFF
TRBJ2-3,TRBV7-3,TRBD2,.,TGTGCCAGCAGCTTACGCCAATCTAGCGGGAGAACAGATACGCAGTATTTT,CASSLRQSSGRTDTQYF
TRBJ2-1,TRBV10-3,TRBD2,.,TGTGCCATCAGTTCATCCGGACTAGCGGGAGTGGGGGAGTTCTTC,CAISSSGLAGVGEFF
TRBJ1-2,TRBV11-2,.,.,TGTGCCAGCAGCTTAGGTGGGGGAGGAAGCTATGGCTACACCTTC,CASSLGGGGSYGYTF
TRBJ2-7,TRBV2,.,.,TGTGCCAGCAGGGAGTCAGGACTATACGAGCAGTACTTC,CASRESGLYEQYF
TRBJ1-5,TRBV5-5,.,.,TGTGCCAGCAGCTTGAGGGGGGGTAGCAATCAGCCCCAGCATTTT,CASSLRGGSNQPQHF
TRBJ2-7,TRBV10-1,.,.,TGCGCCAGCAGTGGGGGAGCGGCAGGGGTAGACGAGCAGTACTTC,CASSGGAAGVDEQYF
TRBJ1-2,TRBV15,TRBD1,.,TGTGCCACCAGCACCGGGACAGTTAACTATGGCTACACCTTC,CATSTGTVNYGYTF
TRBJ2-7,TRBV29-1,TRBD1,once,TGCAGCGTTTCGGGGCAGGGGGCGAAGGAGCAGTACTTC,CSVSGQGAKEQYF
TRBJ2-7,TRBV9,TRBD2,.,TGTGCCAGCAGCCCAGTGGCGGGAGGGAGCTCCTACGAGCAGTACTTC,CASSPVAGGSSYEQYF
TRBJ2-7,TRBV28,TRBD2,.,TGTGCCAGCAGTTTATTTAGCGGGAGTAGGCACGAGCAGTACTTC,CASSLFSGSRHEQYF
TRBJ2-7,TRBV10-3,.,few,TGTGCCATCAGCGCCGGACAGACCTACGAGCAGTACTTC,CAISAGQTYEQYF
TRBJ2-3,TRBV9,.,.,TGTGCCAGCAGCGTAGCTTCGGGAGCTACGCAGTATTTT,CASSVASGATQYF
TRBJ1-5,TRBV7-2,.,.,TGTGCCAGCAGCTTATATCCCTCGAATCAGCCCCAGCATTTT,CASSLYPSNQPQHF
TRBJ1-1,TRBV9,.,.,TGTGCCAGCACTCGTTGGGGGACTGAGAACACTGAAGCTTTCTTT,CASTRWGTENTEAFF
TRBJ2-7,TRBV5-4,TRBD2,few,TGTGCCAGCAGCCTCCAATTGACTAGCGGGAGGGCCTCGGAGCAGTACTTC,CASSLQLTSGRASEQYF
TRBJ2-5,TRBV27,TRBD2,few,TGTGCCAGCAGTTTAGGTGGGGGAGGGGTAGCCCAAGAGACCCAGTACTTC,CASSLGGGGVAQETQYF
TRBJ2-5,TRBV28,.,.,TGTGCCAGCAGTCCGCGAGAGACCCAGTACTTC,CASSPRETQYF
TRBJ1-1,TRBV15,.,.,TGTGCCACCAGCATCCAGGATTCTGAAGCTTTCTTT,CATSIQDSEAFF
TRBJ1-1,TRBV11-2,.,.,TGTGCCAGCAGCGAGGGGGCTGAAGCTTTCTTT,CASSEGAEAFF
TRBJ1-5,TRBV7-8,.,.,TGTGCCAGCAGCCCGCAACCGGAGGACAATCAGCCCCAGCATTTT,CASSPQPEDNQPQHF
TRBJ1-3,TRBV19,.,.,TGTGCCAGTAGTATAACGGCTGTGGCGCGGAACACCATATATTTT,CASSITAVARNTIYF
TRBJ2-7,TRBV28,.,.,TGTGCCAGCCGGCTTGGTGCGCGGGGCCCTTACGAGCAGTACTTC,CASRLGARGPYEQYF
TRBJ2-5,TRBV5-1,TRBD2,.,TGCGCCAGCACCCGGGGGGGCTCCCAAGAGACCCAGTACTTC,CASTRGGSQETQYF
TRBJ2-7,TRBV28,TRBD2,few,TGTGCCAGCAGTCAAACCCCTCGGGACTACTACTTC,CASSQTPRDYYF
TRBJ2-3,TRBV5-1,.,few,TGCGCCAGCAGCTTTTTTATCGGAGTGGGCACAGATACGCAGTATTTT,CASSFFIGVGTDTQYF
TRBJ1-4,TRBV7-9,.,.,TGTGCCAGCAGCCGAAAAACTTATTGGTTTGCAACTAATGAAAAACTGTTTTTT,CASSRKTYWFATNEKLFF
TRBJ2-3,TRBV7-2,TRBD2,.,TGTGCCAGCACGCCACTAGCGGGAGTGTTTATAGATACGCAGTATTTT,CASTPLAGVFIDTQYF
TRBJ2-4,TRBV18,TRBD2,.,TGTGCCAGCTCACCGGTTGGGGGAGGGAGAAACATTCAGTACTTC,CASSPVGGGRNIQYF
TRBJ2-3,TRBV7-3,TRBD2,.,TGTGCCAGCAGCGTTACCGGGACTAGCTCAGATACGCAGTATTTT,CASSVTGTSSDTQYF
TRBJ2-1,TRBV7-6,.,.,TGTGCCAGCAGCCCCGTCGGATGGAGGGCTAGCTTTCTATCCTACAATGAGCAGTTCTTC,CASSPVGWRASFLSYNEQFF
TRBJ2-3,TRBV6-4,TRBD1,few,TGTGCCAGCAGTGACGGGACAGGGGACACAGATACGCAGTATTTT,CASSDGTGDTDTQYF
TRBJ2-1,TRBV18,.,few,TGTGCCAGCTCACCACAAGGCGCACCGGGAGATGAGCAGTTCTTC,CASSPQGAPGDEQFF
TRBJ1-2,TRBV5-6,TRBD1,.,TGTGCCAGCAGCCTGAGACAGGGTGATGGCTACACCTTC,CASSLRQGDGYTF
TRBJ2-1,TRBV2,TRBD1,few,TGTGCCAGCAGCTCGGACAGGGGATACAATGAGCAGTTCTTC,CASSSDRGYNEQFF
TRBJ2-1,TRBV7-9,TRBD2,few,TGTGCCAGCAGCTCGAGACTAGCCGTAAGCTCCTACAATGAGCAGTTCTTC,CASSSRLAVSSYNEQFF
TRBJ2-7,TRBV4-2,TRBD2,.,TGTGCCAGCAGCCCATCACCGGGGACTAGCGGGAGTAACGAGCAGTACTTC,CASSPSPGTSGSNEQYF
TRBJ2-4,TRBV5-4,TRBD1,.,TGTGCAGCGCCAGGGACAGACTTTGAATTAGCCAAAAACATTCAGTACTTC,CAAPGTDFELAKNIQYF
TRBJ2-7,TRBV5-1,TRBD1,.,TGCGCCAGCAGCGCCGGCCGGGACAGGGTAACGTACGAGCAGTACTTC,CASSAGRDRVTYEQYF
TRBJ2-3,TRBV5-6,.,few,TGTGCCAGCAGCCCGGCGGGGACAGATACGCAGTATTTT,CASSPAGTDTQYF
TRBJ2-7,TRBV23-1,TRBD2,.,TGCGCCAGCAGTCAATCGGGAGGGTCCGGGGACGAGCAGTACTTC,CASSQSGGSGDEQYF
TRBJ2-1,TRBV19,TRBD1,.,TGTGCCAGTAGTCTCCGGGACAGGGCTCCCTACAATGAGCAGTTCTTC,CASSLRDRAPYNEQFF
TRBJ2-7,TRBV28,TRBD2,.,TGTGCCAGCAGTTTGAGGCGGGAGGGCCGCTACGAGCAGTACTTC,CASSLRREGRYEQYF
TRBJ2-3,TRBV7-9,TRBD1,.,TGTGCCAGCAGACAGGGGCCCCCAGATACGCAGTATTTT,CASRQGPPDTQYF
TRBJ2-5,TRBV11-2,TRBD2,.,TGTGCCAGCAGCTTAGGGGTTGCGGGAGGGTTAACAGAGACCCAGTACTTC,CASSLGVAGGLTETQYF
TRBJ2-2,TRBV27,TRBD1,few,TGTGCCAGCAGCGTCTCTACAGGGGACGGGGAGCTGTTTTTT,CASSVSTGDGELFF
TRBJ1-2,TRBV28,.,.,TGTGCCAGCACCCTCAGCGGGGAATTCTATGGCTACACCTTC,CASTLSGEFYGYTF
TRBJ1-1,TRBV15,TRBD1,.,TGTGCCACCAGCAGAGATAAGAGGGGGACAGGGAGTCGACGAAACACTGAAGCTTTCTTT,CATSRDKRGTGSRRNTEAFF
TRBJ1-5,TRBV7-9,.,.,TGTTCCAGCAGCTTACCCTCCTCCCTAGCCCCCCGCAATCAGCCCCAGCATTTT,CSSSLPSSLAPRNQPQHF
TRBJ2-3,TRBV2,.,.,TGTGCCAGCAGGGAGAGGCTAAGCACAGATACGCAGTATTTT,CASRERLSTDTQYF
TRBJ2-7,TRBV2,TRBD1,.,TGTGCCAGCAGTATTGACAGGGGGCAGCAGTACTTC,CASSIDRGQQYF
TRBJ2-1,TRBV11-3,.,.,TGTGCCAGCAGCTTAGACCAAGGGGGTACGAGCTCCTACAATGAGCAGTTCTTC,CASSLDQGGTSSYNEQFF
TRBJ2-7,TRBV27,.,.,TGTGCCAGCAGTTTTTCAGGAATCTCCTACGAGCAGTACTTC,CASSFSGISYEQYF
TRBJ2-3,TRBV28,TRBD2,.,TGTGCCAGCAGTGGACTAGCGGGGGCGGGGGATACGCAGTATTTT,CASSGLAGAGDTQYF